This is a list of T cell receptor beta chains from one sample in a study of cytomegalovirus exposure and HLA in healthy donors. Sequencing used immunoSEQ multiplex PCR; TCRdb keeps in-frame clones, though not all of them. The data hold approximately 190,000 clones, with approximately 70% observed a single time. Specimen: PBMCs. Source of these receptors: a man in his forties or fifties in good health and CMV-seropositive. CDR3s leave out the opening cysteine and the closing phenylalanine or tryptophan. The order of the fields is V gene, D gene, J gene, CDR3 protein. D genes are given only for firm matches.

TRBV4-2,NA,TRBJ2-1,ASSQELLMSSYNEQF
TRBV6-1,TRBD1,NA,ASSARGQWGDYEQY
TRBV27,TRBD2,TRBJ2-3,ASRLAGGWGTDTQY
TRBV2,NA,TRBJ1-1,ASRVGLLNTEAF
TRBV29-1,TRBD1,TRBJ1-4,SARQGDEKLF
TRBV7-2,NA,TRBJ1-3,ASSLGGGNSGNTIY
TRBV27,TRBD2,TRBJ2-3,ASSSSPFRTSGRTDTQY
TRBV6-1,TRBD2,TRBJ2-7,ASSEYTSGGPLDEQY
TRBV10-3,NA,TRBJ2-5,AISDQGETQY
TRBV5-4,NA,TRBJ2-1,ASSFAGAHNEQF
TRBV5-1,TRBD2,NA,ASSSTGTTDEQY
TRBV7-9,TRBD1,TRBJ1-1,ASSSDRGTTEAF
TRBV21-1,NA,TRBJ2-5,ASSLEGDQETQY
TRBV16,NA,TRBJ1-5,ASSQGRATEAQH
TRBV2,NA,TRBJ2-7,ASSDSHSYEQY
TRBV20-1,NA,TRBJ1-1,SVRQNTEAF
TRBV19,NA,TRBJ1-1,ASSIVGRGTEAF
TRBV2,NA,TRBJ1-2,ASRVAAAAYGYT
TRBV7-7,TRBD2,TRBJ2-1,ASSLGVIGAGGPQEQF
TRBV27,NA,TRBJ2-1,ATSRSSYNEQF
TRBV10-3,NA,TRBJ2-5,AISERGRGQETQY
TRBV10-1,NA,TRBJ2-7,ASSESGGTDYEQY
TRBV18,NA,TRBJ2-2,ASSRRETGELF